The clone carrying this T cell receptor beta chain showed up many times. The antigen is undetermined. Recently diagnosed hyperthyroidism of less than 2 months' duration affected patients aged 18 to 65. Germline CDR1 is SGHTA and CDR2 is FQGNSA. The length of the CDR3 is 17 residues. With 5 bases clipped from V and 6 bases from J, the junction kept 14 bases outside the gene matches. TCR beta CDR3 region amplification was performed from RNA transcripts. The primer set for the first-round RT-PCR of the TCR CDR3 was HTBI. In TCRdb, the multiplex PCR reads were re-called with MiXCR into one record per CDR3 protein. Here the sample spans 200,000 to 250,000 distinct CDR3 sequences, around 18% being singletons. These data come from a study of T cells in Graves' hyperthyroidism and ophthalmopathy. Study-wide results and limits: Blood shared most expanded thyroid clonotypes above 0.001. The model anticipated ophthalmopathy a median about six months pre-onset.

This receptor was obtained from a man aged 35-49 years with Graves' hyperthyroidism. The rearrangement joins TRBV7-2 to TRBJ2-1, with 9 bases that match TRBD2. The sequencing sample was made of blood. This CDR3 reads CASSHSPGGGAPNEQFF. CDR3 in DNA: TGTGCCAGCAGCCATAGTCCAGGCGGGGGGGCGCCCAATGAGCAGTTCTTC.